This T cell receptor (beta chain) comes out of a study of tumor-infiltrating lymphocytes in localized non-small cell lung cancer. Regarding the study as a whole: TCRbeta sequencing showed higher T cell infiltration in tumors than uninvolved lung. T-cell fraction did not differ between immunotypes IM1 and IM2.

CDR1 is SGHRS and CDR2 is YFSETQ in the germline V gene. There are 15 residues in the CDR3. J gave up 12 bases and V 3 bases, and 15 bases lay outside the gene matches. Concerning this clone: Antigen: not known.

Clones were sequenced by immunoSEQ multiplex PCR, and TCRdb holds only the in-frame ones, with some missing. This table holds about 16,000 clones, around 74% found once. This sequence joins TRBV5-1 and TRBJ2-1; 7 nucleotides agree with TRBD2. The sample taken for sequencing was lung tumor tissue. This TCR was sampled from a human donor with non-small cell lung cancer. The CDR3 sequence: CASSSLWTSRIGQFF. The CDR3 DNA reads TGCGCCAGCAGCTCCCTGTGGACTAGTAGGATCGGGCAGTTCTTC.